The present TCR beta chain was sequenced within a study of T cell responses to AZD1222 COVID-19 vaccine. Study outcomes and limitations: Donors skewed white British and female; clonal diversity was possibly underestimated.

Germline values: CDR1 MDHEN, CDR2 SYDVKM. The CDR3 consists of 13 residues. The V and J ends lost 3 bases and 2 bases respectively, with 7 bases between them. Some clones are missing from TCRdb's copy, which holds only in-frame ones; the method was immunoSEQ multiplex PCR. The sample shows some 130,000 clones, approximately 88% of them seen only once. This clone was picked up a small number of times. Its antigen is unknown. The sample contains more than one DNA sequence encoding this CDR3. This receptor was taken from an adult who received the AZD1222 COVID-19 vaccine. The specimen comprised peripheral blood, sampled 28 days after the second AZD1222 dose. The chain has TRBV28 and TRBJ1-2; D gene ambiguous. This CDR3 reads CASSLAGNYGYTF. In DNA, the CDR3 is TGTGCCAGCAGTTTGGCGGGGAACTATGGCTACACCTTC.